This TCR beta chain was obtained from a study of long-term antiretroviral therapy in people with HIV. Study conclusions and caveats: Pre-ART-expanded clones dominated the repertoire at all time points.

Survey-level immunoSEQ v3.0 assays were run. TCRdb's table, derived via immunoSEQ multiplex PCR, lists solely in-frame clones and lacks some. Among roughly 5,600 clones listed, 78% were seen once. Germline CDR1 and CDR2: SNHLY and FYNNEI. Deletions cut 4 bases from V and 3 bases from J, with 16 bases between. The CDR3 has 16 residues. This clone turned up a few times. No antigen is known for it. V gene TRBV2 combines with J gene TRBJ1-5, with a possible D match to TRBD1 (6 bases). This sequence was found in a man between 35 and 55 years old with HIV. The sample in question was unsorted PBMCs, obtained 1.8 years before starting antiretroviral therapy. Here the CDR3 DNA reads TGTGCCAGCAGTGGAGGACAGAGTGGGGCCAATCAGCCCCAGCATTTT. It translates to CASSGGQSGANQPQHF. The variable domain in full, with the rest retrieved from reference TRBV2 and TRBJ1-5, is EPEVTQTPSHQVTQMGQEVILRCVPISNHLYFYWYRQILGQKVEFLVSFYNNEISEKSEIFDDQFSVERPDGSNFTLKIRSTKLEDSAMYFCASSGGQSGANQPQHFGDGTRLSIL.